A single sample is the source of the 9 T cell receptor beta chains below, sequenced in a study of blood T cell repertoires in COVID-19. Assay used: immunoSEQ multiplex PCR; TCRdb lists only in-frame clones, some missing. Of around 21,000 clones in the sample, more than 70% were seen once. Material: peripheral blood. The receptors derive from a human donor in a cohort sampled during active COVID-19.

CDR3 amino acids: CASRTRRGNEKLFF. Here the CDR3 DNA reads TGTGCCAGCAGAACGAGGAGAGGAAATGAAAAACTGTTTTTT. J is TRBJ1-4 and V is TRBV6-6; no reliable D call. Germline V CDR1 and CDR2: MNHNY, SVGAGI (reference sequence). Trimming removed 6 bases from V and 5 bases from J, with 13 bases in between. The CDR3 sequence is 14 residues long.

This rearrangement joins TRBV29-1 to TRBJ1-1; D is possibly TRBD1 (5 bases). In germline, CDR1 is SQVTM, CDR2 ANQGSEA. Trimming removed 0 bases from V and 6 bases from J, with 5 bases in between. This CDR3 comprises 11 residues. The CDR3 bases are TGCAGCGTTGAAGAGACAGCTGAAGCTTTCTTT. Translating it yields CSVEETAEAFF.

The chain joins TRBV9 to TRBJ1-2; perhaps TRBD1 as D (5 bases). The CDR3 sequence is 14 residues long. Germline CDR1 SGDLS, CDR2 YYNGEE. V lost 3 bases and J lost 7, with 16 bases in between. This CDR3 reads CASSAVGGMVGYTF. The CDR3 DNA reads TGTGCCAGCAGCGCCGTGGGGGGAATGGTTGGCTACACCTTC.

The gene calls are TRBV9 and TRBJ2-3, with D perhaps matching TRBD1 (5 bases). The CDR3 length is 16 residues. V shed 4 bases and J shed 0 bases, with 15 bases lying between them. Germline CDR1 SGDLS, CDR2 YYNGEE. The CDR3 is CASSPQGSSSTDTQYF. CDR3 DNA: TGTGCCAGCAGCCCCCAGGGTAGCAGTAGCACAGATACGCAGTATTTT.

This clone was seen only once. The chain uses TRBV10-2 and TRBJ1-2; possibly TRBD1 for D (5 bases). Trimming cost V 0 bases and J 4 bases, with 12 bases left between them. The CDR3 runs to 15 residues. CDR1 WSHSY and CDR2 SAAADI come from the germline V gene. Here the CDR3 reads CASSESGQGLYGYTF. DNA of the CDR3: TGCGCCAGCAGTGAGTCGGGGCAGGGACTCTATGGCTACACCTTC.

The chain joins TRBV7-6 to TRBJ2-1; D remains ambiguous. This CDR3 has 15 residues. Between the trimmed V and J ends, which lost 0 bases and 8 bases, there was a span of 14 bases. Germline CDR1 reads SGHVS; CDR2 reads FNYEAQ. The CDR3 is CASSLALIARDEQFF. DNA for the CDR3: TGTGCCAGCAGCTTAGCGCTGATAGCTCGGGATGAGCAGTTCTTC.

The genes are TRBV19 and TRBJ2-1; a possible D gene is TRBD1 (7 bases). CDR3 length: 15 residues. The V end lost 7 bases, the J end lost 2 bases, and 15 bases lay between the germline ends. In germline, CDR1 is LNHDA, CDR2 SQIVND (reference sequence). For the CDR3, the DNA is TGTGCCAGTACCAGGGGGGCGTATACCTACAATGAGCAGTTCTTC. Protein product: CASTRGAYTYNEQFF.

The chain links TRBV27 to TRBJ1-1; TRBD1 might be the D (5 bases). This CDR3 has 16 residues. Per germline, CDR1 MNHEY and CDR2 SMNVEV (reference sequence). With 5 bases removed from V and 0 bases from J, the gap between germline ends came to 16 bases. CDR3 in DNA: TGTGCCAGCAGTGAGACTGACAGATACATGAACACTGAAGCTTTCTTT. Its translation: CASSETDRYMNTEAFF.

The rearrangement links TRBV6-6 to TRBJ2-7; D possibly corresponds to TRBD1 (6 bases). Germline V gives CDR1 MNHNY, CDR2 SVGAGI (reference sequence). V was pared by 5 bases and J by 3 bases, with 23 bases between. This CDR3 has 17 amino acids. Here the CDR3 DNA reads TGTGCCAGCAGTCCTTATCGGACAGTCAATAGAAACTACGAGCAGTACTTC. Protein product: CASSPYRTVNRNYEQYF.